This T cell receptor (beta chain) was identified in a study of cytomegalovirus exposure and HLA in healthy donors. Overall study findings and caveats: Several of the most significant clusters appeared, in a later analysis, to be linked to common viral pathogens.

Looked up from germline, CDR1 is SNHLY and CDR2 is FYNNEI. V shed 4 bases and J shed 0 bases, with 10 bases lying between them. This CDR3 is built from 15 residues. For this clone: The antigen remains undetermined.

The primer mix had 60 Vbeta and 13 Jbeta primers. Data came from immunoSEQ multiplex PCR; TCRdb stores just in-frame clones and leaves some out. The sample includes around 180,000 clones, roughly 85% of them seen just once. The genes are TRBV2 and TRBJ2-1; no definite D call. The sequenced sample consisted of PBMCs. The source of this sequence is a woman in her thirties or forties in good health and CMV-seronegative. The CDR3 DNA is TGTGCCAGCAGTGGGGCTACACGCTCCTACAATGAGCAGTTCTTC. Encoded protein: CASSGATRSYNEQFF.